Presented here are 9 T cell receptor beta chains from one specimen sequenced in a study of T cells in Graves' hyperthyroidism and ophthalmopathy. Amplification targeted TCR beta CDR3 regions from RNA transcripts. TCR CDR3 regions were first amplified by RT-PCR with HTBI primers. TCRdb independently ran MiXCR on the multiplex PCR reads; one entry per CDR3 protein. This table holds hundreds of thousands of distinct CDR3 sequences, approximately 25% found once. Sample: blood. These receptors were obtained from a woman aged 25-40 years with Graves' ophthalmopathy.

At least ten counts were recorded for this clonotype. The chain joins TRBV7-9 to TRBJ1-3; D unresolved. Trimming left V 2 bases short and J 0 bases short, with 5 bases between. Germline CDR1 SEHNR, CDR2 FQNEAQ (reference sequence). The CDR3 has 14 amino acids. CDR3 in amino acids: CASSLSDSGNTIYF. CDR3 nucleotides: TGTGCCAGCAGCTTAAGTGACTCTGGAAACACCATATATTTT.

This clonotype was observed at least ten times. As DNA, the CDR3 is TGCAGTGCTAGAGAACCCCGAGGAGGTTCAGGGGGCGAGCAGTACTTC. As protein: CSAREPRGGSGGEQYF. V is TRBV20-1 and J is TRBJ2-7; TRBD1 matches 7 bases. Germline CDR1 and CDR2: DFQATT and SNEGSKA (reference sequence). V dropped 0 bases and J dropped 6; count of bases not matched to a gene: 14. This CDR3 is built from 16 residues.

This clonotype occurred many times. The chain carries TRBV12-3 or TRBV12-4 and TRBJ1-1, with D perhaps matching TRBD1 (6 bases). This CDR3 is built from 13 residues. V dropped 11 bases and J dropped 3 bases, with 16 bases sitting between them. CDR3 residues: CADRPSRDTEAFF. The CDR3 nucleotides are TGTGCCGACAGGCCCTCCCGGGACACTGAAGCTTTCTTT.

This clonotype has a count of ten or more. The CDR3 region has the DNA TGTGCCAGCAATACGCTAAAGAACACTGAAGCTTTCTTT. Its translation is CASNTLKNTEAFF. The chain employs TRBV2 and TRBJ1-1; no firm D call. The germline CDR1 and CDR2 sequences are SNHLY and FYNNEI. This CDR3 has 13 residues. The ends were cut back, 7 bases at V and 1 base at J, with 10 bases in the middle.

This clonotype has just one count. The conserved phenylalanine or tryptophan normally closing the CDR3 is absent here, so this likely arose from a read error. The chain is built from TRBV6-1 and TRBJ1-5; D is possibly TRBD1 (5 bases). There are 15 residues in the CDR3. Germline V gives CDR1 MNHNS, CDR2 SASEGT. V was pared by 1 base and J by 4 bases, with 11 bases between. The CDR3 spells CASSEGGTPNQPQHL. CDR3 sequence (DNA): TGTGCCAGCAGTGAAGGGGGGACTCCAAATCAGCCCCAGCATCTT.

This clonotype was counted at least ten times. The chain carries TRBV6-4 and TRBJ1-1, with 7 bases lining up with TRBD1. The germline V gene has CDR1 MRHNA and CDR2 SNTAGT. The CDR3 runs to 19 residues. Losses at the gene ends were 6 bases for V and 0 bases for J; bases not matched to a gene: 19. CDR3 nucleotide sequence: TGTGCCAGCAGAACAAGGGGACAGACAAACCTTTACATGAACACTGAAGCTTTCTTT. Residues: CASRTRGQTNLYMNTEAFF.

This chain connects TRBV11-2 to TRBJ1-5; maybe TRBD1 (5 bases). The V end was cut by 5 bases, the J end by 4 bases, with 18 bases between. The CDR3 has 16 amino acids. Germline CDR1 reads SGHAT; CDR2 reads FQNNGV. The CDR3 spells CASSPWWAGINQPQHF. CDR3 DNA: TGTGCCAGCAGCCCGTGGTGGGCAGGGATTAATCAGCCCCAGCATTTT.

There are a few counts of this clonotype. The chain's CDR3 is CASSLSGRENIQYF. The CDR3 bases are TGTGCCAGCAGCTTATCAGGAAGGGAAAACATTCAGTACTTC. V is TRBV7-9 and J is TRBJ2-4; no clear D gene. The CDR3 runs to 14 residues. CDR1 SEHNR and CDR2 FQNEAQ come from the germline V gene (reference sequence). V lost 2 bases and J 5 bases, leaving 10 bases between the germline ends. The full variable domain, completed using reference TRBV7-9 and TRBJ2-4, is DTGVSQNPRHKITKRGQNVTFRCDPISEHNRLYWYRQTLGQGPEFLTYFQNEAQLEKSRLLSDRFSAERPKGSFSTLEIQRTEQGDSAMYLCASSLSGRENIQYFGAGTRLSVL.

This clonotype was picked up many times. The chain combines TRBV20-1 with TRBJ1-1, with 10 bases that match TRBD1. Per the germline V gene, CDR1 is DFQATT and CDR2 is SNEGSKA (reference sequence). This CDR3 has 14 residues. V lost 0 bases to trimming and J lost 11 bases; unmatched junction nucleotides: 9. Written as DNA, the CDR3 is TGCAGTGCTAGAGAGCCCCGGGACAGGGGAAGGGCTTTCTTT. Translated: CSAREPRDRGRAFF.